A selection of T cell receptor beta chains follows, all from one sample in a study of CD8 T cells in ankylosing spondylitis. TCRdb redid the calling of the 5' RACE reads with MiXCR, one entry per CDR3 protein. The sample carries 30,000 to 45,000 distinct CDR3 sequences, 15% to 20% recorded once. Sequenced: blood. These TCRs come from a male donor with ankylosing spondylitis or in good health (not recorded which). Each CDR3 is given without its conserved first and last residue.

v_call cdr3_aa
TRBV6-5 ASSRQDQNTEAF
TRBV4-3 ASSQVRASYHEQY
TRBV29-1 SVEGRTGELF
TRBV11-3 ASSPTGSGTGELF
TRBV12-3/TRBV12-4 ASSFKTSGRDYNEQF
TRBV5-6 ASTKGDPFYEQY
TRBV10-1 ASSDLRASGNTIY
TRBV6-4 ASSDEGGPTGELF
TRBV5-1 ASTTGTRSSYNEQF
TRBV28 ASEASGGDEQF
TRBV12-3/TRBV12-4 ASGEAGGLETQY
TRBV7-2 ASSFTPNTGELF
TRBV28 ASSFAGSHTGELF
TRBV11-2 ASSLVSGEQF
TRBV29-1 SVGQRTYEQY
TRBV6-4 ASSIEGQFGGELF
TRBV25-1 ASSETTGVKNIQY
TRBV6-2/TRBV6-3 ASSVTGATKEQY
TRBV29-1 SVRTAQWDTQY
TRBV15 ATSREGGYEQF
TRBV29-1 SVEVGAGEQY
TRBV5-1 ASSLGGRWNQPQH
TRBV11-2 ASNPRGRQETQY
TRBV4-1 ASSQSSGVDTQY
TRBV5-1 ASSLRGLTTDTQY
TRBV12-3/TRBV12-4 ASITPTGADTGELF
TRBV9 ASSVGGPDTQY
TRBV29-1 SVETSQDTEAF
TRBV12-3/TRBV12-4 ASRRAGGPGEQF
TRBV5-1 ASSKAESYNEQF
TRBV11-2 ASRGLAGGSHNEQF
TRBV5-1 ASSSPGQPTDTQY
TRBV5-1 ASSYQSTSTDTQY
TRBV7-8 ASSPGQGGTGELF
TRBV20-1 SVGQGMNLY
TRBV28 ASIPRGTSGRYNEQF
TRBV20-1 SARDRGRANTGELF
TRBV4-3 ASSPLAGGPFYNEQF
TRBV19 ASSSGTGVTGELF
TRBV12-3/TRBV12-4 ASSSTSGYNEQF
TRBV12-3/TRBV12-4 ASSLSSMPDTQY
TRBV29-1 SVAAGLTGELF
TRBV10-3 AISDRGITNEKLF
TRBV3-1 ASSPGHLTEAF
TRBV20-1 SARDRSAPTGELF
TRBV29-1 SVTRSVGNEQY